This T cell receptor beta chain was recorded in a study of blood T cells in healthy people across ages (dated by TCRdb to between 2015 and 2017). Context from the whole study: In model experiments, template switching captured about one uniquely barcoded TCR beta cDNA molecule for every two T cells. To avoid experimental bias, donors of different ages were distributed randomly across sequencing lanes. The donors were divided into four age groups: young (average approximately 15 years), middle-aged (around 41), aged (approximately 62) and long-lived (roughly 88). Age-related changes in TCR beta repertoire diversity were measured in the study by deep sequencing normalized with unique cDNA molecular identifiers. For two donors (one aged 18 to 30 and one aged 80 or older), the study analyzed two additional independent replicas of 1 million unique cDNA reads from the same blood draw. What the study reported, not specific to this receptor: Observed TCR beta diversity per million T cells fell roughly linearly with age, and a significant reduction was already apparent by age about 38. The percentage of naive T cells measured by flow cytometry correlated strongly with observed TCR beta diversity. Donor CMV infection status was unknown, potentially confounding age-related changes in expanded clonotypes. Because profiling used bulk unsorted PBMCs, naive and antigen-experienced compartments could not be compared conclusively. Compared with the aged group, the long-lived group had more naive CD4+ T cells, fewer expanded clones and increased TCR diversity, a pattern suggesting age selection. Estimates of total diversity based on one million sequenced T cells were regarded as lower bounds and as underestimates.

The CDR1 and CDR2 encoded by the germline V gene are ENHRY and SYGVKD. The cysteine opens and the phenylalanine closes a CDR3 of 15 amino acids. The entry retains the CDR3 DNA only, 45 bases that are in frame from base 1. V sheds 8 bases and J sheds 5 bases, leaving 19 bases between their ends. The 39 donors, aged 6 to 90 years, were systemically healthy Caucasian individuals from Russia. Roughly 9 milliliters of peripheral blood were drawn from each donor into EDTA-treated Vacutainer tubes. Ficoll-Paque density-gradient centrifugation was used to isolate PBMCs, with at least 6 million per sample. Total RNA, at least 6 micrograms per sample, was extracted from PBMCs with Trizol reagent. The percentages of naive CD45RAhigh/CD27high T cells were determined by flow cytometry on a PBMC aliquot from every donor. For this clonotype: Its specific antigen is unknown. No qualities accompany the bases; no much larger clone lies one base away.

Preparation of the library involved 5' RACE. Instrument used: Illumina HiSeq 2500. A second PCR of about 6 to 12 cycles was run with a J-beta primer mix and a sample-barcoded 5' primer. A template-switch 5' adaptor carrying 12 random nucleotides introduced a unique molecular identifier onto each TCR beta cDNA molecule. At least 2.5 million CDR3-containing paired-end reads were obtained from each sample. The Mint cDNA synthesis kit, primed by a TRBC-specific oligonucleotide, was used to synthesize first-strand cDNA from all RNA. Following uracil-DNA glycosylase treatment, a first 18-cycle PCR with universal primers M1SS and BC2_uni_R was performed on all cDNA. The published analysis was carried out like this. For normalization, 1 million high-quality reads were randomly selected from each sample, with every read carrying a distinct molecular identifier. Reads with shared molecular identifiers were discarded instead of being binned into consensus sequences. MiTCR, set to a Q25 quality threshold and the strictest error-elimination algorithm, was used for CDR3 identification, clonotype clustering and error correction. A nonparametric unseen species model with Euler transformation was used to estimate a lower bound on total TCR beta diversity. TCRdb itself trimmed the public reads at Q25 with fastp, ran MiXCR and retained productive beta chains. Under each unique CDR3 protein, matching rows form one entry showing the most common genes and DNA. It is TCRdb's table, rather than the study itself, that gives the V and J calls and clone size. In this sample the table shows about 1.5 million distinct CDR3 sequences, 42% of which occur a single time. The top ten clonotypes cover approximately 7.9% of the sample.

This clonotype was obtained from a woman between 18 and 29 years old in good health. The V and J segments used are TRBV10-3 and TRBJ2-1; TRBD1 could be the D gene, as 5 bases match. The sequencing input was blood. The DNA sequence is given as TGTGCCATCTCAGCAAAAGGGGCCGAAGACAATGAGCAGTTCTTC. Its coded protein is CAISAKGAEDNEQFF.